The TCR beta chain described here comes from a study of blood T cell repertoires in COVID-19. Study details: The United States, Italy and Spain provided the acute and convalescent COVID-19 samples. PBMCs, B-cell-depleted T cells, or T cells were the source of the cDNA or gDNA that made up the material.

In germline, CDR1 is MNHEY, CDR2 SVGAGI. V gave up 0 bases and J gave up 0 bases, with 6 bases separating them. The CDR3 is 15 amino acids. Original handling: Scientists estimated how many nucleated cells there were by amplifying reference gene primers. TCRdb keeps only in-frame clones here, not all; method: immunoSEQ multiplex PCR. V and J calls and clone size follow that table, whereas D and trimming were derived from the DNA. Counted here are 97,000 or so clones, approximately 85% occurring once; the ten biggest clones make up more than 9%. The TCR sequence derives from a man aged 35 to 55 with active or convalescent COVID-19. The gene calls are TRBV6-5 and TRBJ2-1; D might be TRBD2 (6 bases). The specimen was peripheral blood. CDR3: CASSYSTSSYNEQFF. Written as DNA, the CDR3 is TGTGCCAGCAGTTACTCGACTAGCTCCTACAATGAGCAGTTCTTC.